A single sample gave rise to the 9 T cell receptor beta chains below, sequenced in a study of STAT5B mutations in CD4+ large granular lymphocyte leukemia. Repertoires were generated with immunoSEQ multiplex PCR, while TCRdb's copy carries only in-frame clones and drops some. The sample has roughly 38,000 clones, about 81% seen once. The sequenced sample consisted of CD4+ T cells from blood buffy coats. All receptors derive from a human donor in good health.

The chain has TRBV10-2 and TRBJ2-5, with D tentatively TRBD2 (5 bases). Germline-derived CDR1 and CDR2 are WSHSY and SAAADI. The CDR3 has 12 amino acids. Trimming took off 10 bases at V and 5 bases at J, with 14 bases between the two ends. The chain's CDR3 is CATSPGGETQYF. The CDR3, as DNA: TGCGCCACCTCTCCAGGCGGGGAGACCCAGTACTTC.

CDR3 amino acids: CASSLSGTGYNSPLHF. DNA of the CDR3: TGTGCCAGCAGCCTCTCGGGGACCGGCTATAATTCACCCCTCCACTTT. The rearrangement uses TRBV7-2 and TRBJ1-6; D may be TRBD1 (5 bases). The CDR3 has 16 amino acids. Per the germline V gene, CDR1 is SGHTA and CDR2 is FQGNSA. The V end was cut by 5 bases, the J end by 3 bases, with 14 bases between.

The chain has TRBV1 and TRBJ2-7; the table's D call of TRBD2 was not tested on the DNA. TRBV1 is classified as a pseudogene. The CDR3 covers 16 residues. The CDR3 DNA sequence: TGCACCAGCAGCCAAGATTTTTCCCCTAGCGGGGACGAGCAGTACTTC. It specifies CTSSQDFSPSGDEQYF.

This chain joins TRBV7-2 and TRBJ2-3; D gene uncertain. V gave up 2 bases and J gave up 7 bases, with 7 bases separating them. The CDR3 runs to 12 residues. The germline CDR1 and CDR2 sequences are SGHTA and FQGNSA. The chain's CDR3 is CASSLMLNTQYF. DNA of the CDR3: TGTGCCAGCAGCTTAATGTTGAATACGCAGTATTTT.

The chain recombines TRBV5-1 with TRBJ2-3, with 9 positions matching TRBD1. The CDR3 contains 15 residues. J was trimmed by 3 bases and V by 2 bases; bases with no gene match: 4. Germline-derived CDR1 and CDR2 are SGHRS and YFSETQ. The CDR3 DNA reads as TGCGCCAGCAGCTTTAAGACAGGGGGGACAGATACGCAGTATTTT. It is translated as CASSFKTGGTDTQYF.

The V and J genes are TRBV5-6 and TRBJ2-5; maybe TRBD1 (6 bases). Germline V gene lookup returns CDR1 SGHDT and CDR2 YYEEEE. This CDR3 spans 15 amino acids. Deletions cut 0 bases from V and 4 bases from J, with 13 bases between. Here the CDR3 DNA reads TGTGCCAGCAGCTTGGCAGGGGCAGGTGGAGAGACCCAGTACTTC. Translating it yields CASSLAGAGGETQYF.

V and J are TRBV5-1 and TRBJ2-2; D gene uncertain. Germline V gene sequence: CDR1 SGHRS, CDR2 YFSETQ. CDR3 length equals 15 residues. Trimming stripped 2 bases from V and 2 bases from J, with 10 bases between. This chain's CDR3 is CASSLGISNTGELFF. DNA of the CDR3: TGCGCCAGCAGCTTAGGGATCAGTAACACCGGGGAGCTGTTTTTT.

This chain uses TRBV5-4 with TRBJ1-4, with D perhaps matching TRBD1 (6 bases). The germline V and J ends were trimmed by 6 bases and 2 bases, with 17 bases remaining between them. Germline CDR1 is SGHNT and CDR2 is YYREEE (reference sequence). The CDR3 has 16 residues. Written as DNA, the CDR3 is TGTGCCAGCACCGTACAGGGCCGGGAGACTAATGAAAAACTGTTTTTT. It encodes CASTVQGRETNEKLFF.

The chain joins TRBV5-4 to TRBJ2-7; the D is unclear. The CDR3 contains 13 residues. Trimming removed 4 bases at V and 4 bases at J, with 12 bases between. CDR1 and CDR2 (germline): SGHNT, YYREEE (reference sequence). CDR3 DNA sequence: TGTGCCAGCAGCCCTCTCGGCGCTTACGAGCAGTACTTC. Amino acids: CASSPLGAYEQYF.